Listed here are 32 T cell receptor beta chains from one sample, sequenced in a study of blood T cells in healthy people across ages. A sample-barcoded 5' primer and a J-beta primer mix were used in a second PCR of about 7 to 11 cycles. TCRdb recomputed calls from the 5' RACE reads with MiXCR, one row per CDR3 protein. The table has 710,000 or so distinct CDR3 sequences, roughly 32% seen once. Source material: blood. All receptors come from a woman aged 80 or over in good health.

The rearrangement links TRBV5-4 to TRBJ2-5, with D tentatively TRBD2 (6 bases). CDR3 length equals 16 residues. Germline assignment: CDR1 SGHNT and CDR2 YYREEE (reference sequence). The V and J ends lost 1 base and 1 base respectively, with 14 bases between them. The CDR3, as DNA: TGTGCCAGCAGCTTGCCTGGTGGGGGGTTCCAAGAGACCCAGTACTTC. Translation: CASSLPGGGFQETQYF. The full variable domain, completed using reference TRBV5-4 and TRBJ2-5, is ETGVTQSPTHLIKTRGQQVTLRCSSQSGHNTVSWYQQALGQGPQFIFQYYREEENGRGNFPPRFSGLQFPNYSSELNVNALELDDSALYLCASSLPGGGFQETQYFGPGTRLLVL.

This chain uses TRBV18 with TRBJ2-2; D perhaps matches TRBD1 (7 bases). This CDR3 region has 15 residues. Germline loops: CDR1 KGHSH, CDR2 LQKENI. V lost 6 bases to trimming and J lost 1 base, with 12 bases between them. The CDR3 nucleotides read TGTGCCAGCTCGGCGGGACAGCAGAACACCGGGGAGCTGTTTTTT. Its translation is CASSAGQQNTGELFF. The complete variable domain, with remaining parts taken from reference TRBV18 and TRBJ2-2, reads NAGVMQNPRHLVRRRGQEARLRCSPMKGHSHVYWYRQLPEEGLKFMVYLQKENIIDESGMPKERFSAEFPKEGPSILRIQQVVRGDSAAYFCASSAGQQNTGELFFGEGSRLTVL.

The chain uses TRBV5-1 and TRBJ2-7; 9 positions match TRBD1. V gave up 6 bases and J gave up 0 bases; unmatched junction bases: 4. Germline CDR1 is SGHRS and CDR2 is YFSETQ. The CDR3 covers 14 residues. CDR3 sequence: CASKGQGSSYEQYF. For the CDR3, the DNA is TGCGCCAGCAAGGGACAGGGTAGCTCCTACGAGCAGTACTTC.

This clonotype was observed a few times. The chain carries TRBV6-6 and TRBJ1-2; D is perhaps TRBD1 (6 bases). Between the trimmed V and J ends, which lost 2 bases and 5 bases, there was a span of 15 bases. Germline V gene lookup returns CDR1 MNHNY and CDR2 SVGAGI (reference sequence). The CDR3 extends over 15 amino acids. The CDR3 DNA sequence: TGTGCCAGCAGTTACCCAGGACAGATTCCTTATGGCTACACCTTC. Its protein is CASSYPGQIPYGYTF.

This clonotype was seen a few times. A much more abundant neighbour one base away suggests this may be a read error. The chain has TRBV29-1 and TRBJ2-7, with 7 bases lining up with TRBD2. The CDR3 spans 12 residues. Germline V gene lookup returns CDR1 SQVTM and CDR2 ANQGSEA. V lost 6 bases and J lost 7; bases outside the gene matches: 9. CDR3 nucleotide sequence: TGCAGCGTATCTAGCGGAAACAATGAGCAGTACTTC. Translating gives CSVSSGNNEQYF.

In this sample, this clonotype turned up a few times. V and J are TRBV28 and TRBJ1-2; D remains ambiguous. V was trimmed by 2 bases and J by 8 bases, leaving 6 bases between them. The CDR3 contains 11 residues. Per the germline V gene, CDR1 is MDHEN and CDR2 is SYDVKM. CDR3 amino acids: CASSLRFGYTF. The CDR3 bases are TGTGCCAGCAGTTTAAGGTTCGGCTACACCTTC.

Concerning this clonotype itself: A much larger clone differs by one base, so this may be a read error. The rearrangement joins TRBV7-2 to TRBJ2-5, with TRBD2 identical over 9 bases. Germline trimming cut 0 bases from V and 11 bases from J; bases unmatched to any gene: 16. CDR3 length: 17 residues. CDR1 is SGHTA, CDR2 FQGNSA, per germline. CDR3 region: CASSLASLAGSGYEQYF. The CDR3 DNA sequence: TGTGCCAGCAGCTTAGCGTCCCTAGCGGGGTCTGGGTATGAGCAGTACTTC. The entire variable domain, with the rest obtained from reference TRBV7-2 and TRBJ2-5, is as follows: GAGVSQSPSNKVTEKGKDVELRCDPISGHTALYWYRQSLGQGLEFLIYFQGNSAPDKSGLPSDRFSAERTGGSVSTLTIQRTQQEDSAVYLCASSLASLAGSGYEQYFGPGTRLLVL.

Notes on this clonotype: Germline and junction disagree at one end, which may indicate a read error. V and J are TRBV6-5 and TRBJ2-4; 9 bases line up with TRBD2. The J call is doubtful: the DNA matches TRBJ2-7 better. Germline CDR1 is MNHEY and CDR2 is SVGAGI. This CDR3 comprises 19 residues. CDR3 sequence: CANSYSRGAGGRKTYEQYF. The CDR3, as DNA: TGTGCCAACAGTTACTCGCGAGGAGCGGGGGGCCGGAAGACCTACGAGCAGTACTTC.

The chain recombines TRBV6-1 with TRBJ1-2; weak D call: TRBD1 (5 bases). CDR1 is MNHNS, CDR2 SASEGT, per germline. This CDR3 contains 14 residues. Trimming removed 3 bases at V and 4 bases at J, with 12 bases between. This chain's CDR3 is CASSEQGYGYGYTF. The CDR3 DNA is TGTGCCAGCAGTGAGCAGGGTTACGGCTATGGCTACACCTTC.

Ten or more counts support this clonotype. The chain recombines TRBV7-9 with TRBJ2-1; D gene unclear. The CDR3 extends over 12 amino acids. CDR1 and CDR2 from the germline V gene are SEHNR and FQNEAQ (reference sequence). V was trimmed by 5 bases and J by 2 bases, leaving 4 bases between them. The DNA of the CDR3 is TGTGCCAGCAGCCCAACCTACAATGAGCAGTTCTTC. Translation: CASSPTYNEQFF.

Only a few counts were recorded for this clonotype. This rearrangement joins TRBV3-1 to TRBJ1-6; the D gene is possibly TRBD1 (5 bases). V was trimmed by 4 bases and J by 0 bases, leaving 10 bases between them. The CDR3 loop spans 16 amino acids. Per the germline V gene, CDR1 is LGHDT and CDR2 is YNNKEL (reference sequence). The CDR3 loop is CASSPRQSSYNSPLHF. In nucleotides, the CDR3 is TGTGCCAGCAGCCCACGACAGAGCTCCTATAATTCACCCCTCCACTTT. Variable domain in full (rest from reference TRBV3-1 and TRBJ1-6): DTAVSQTPKYLVTQMGNDKSIKCEQNLGHDTMYWYKQDSKKFLKIMFSYNNKELIINETVPNRFSPKSPDKAHLNLHINSLELGDSAVYFCASSPRQSSYNSPLHFGNGTRLTVT.

V usage is TRBV6-5 and J usage is TRBJ2-6; the match to TRBD1 covers 10 bases. With 5 bases clipped from V and 2 bases from J, the junction kept 9 bases outside the gene matches. This CDR3 has 18 amino acids. The germline CDR1 and CDR2 sequences are MNHEY and SVGAGI. The CDR3 protein is CASSIDRGRSAGANVLTF. In DNA form, the CDR3 reads TGTGCCAGCAGTATCGACAGGGGGCGAAGCGCTGGGGCCAACGTCCTGACTTTC.

This clonotype was counted at least ten times. The chain has TRBV6-2 or TRBV6-3 and TRBJ2-5, with D perhaps TRBD1 (6 bases). Deletions cut 0 bases from V and 7 bases from J, with 12 bases between. Germline V gene lookup returns CDR1 MNHEY and CDR2 SVGEGT. This CDR3 has 14 residues. In DNA, the CDR3 is TGTGCCAGCAGTTACTCCAACAGGGCGGGGACCCAGTACTTC. Translated: CASSYSNRAGTQYF.

In this sample, this clonotype turned up many times. The genes are TRBV20-1 and TRBJ2-1; D ambiguous. CDR1 DFQATT and CDR2 SNEGSKA come from the germline V gene (reference sequence). The CDR3 extends over 12 amino acids. Trimming took 5 bases from V and 10 from J, leaving 15 bases between them. Here the CDR3 reads CSASHRRWEQFF. In DNA form, the CDR3 reads TGCAGTGCTTCCCACCGCCGCTGGGAGCAGTTCTTC.

In this sample, this clonotype turned up many times. This chain connects TRBV7-9 to TRBJ2-3; a weak D match, TRBD2 (5 bases). Trimming took off 1 base at V and 0 bases at J, with 11 bases between the two ends. The germline V gene encodes CDR1 SEHNR and CDR2 FQNEAQ (reference sequence). The CDR3 sequence is 16 residues long. This chain's CDR3 is CASSLDKRTSTDTQYF. CDR3 nucleotides: TGTGCCAGCAGCTTAGATAAGCGGACTAGCACAGATACGCAGTATTTT. The entire variable domain, with the rest obtained from reference TRBV7-9 and TRBJ2-3, is as follows: DTGVSQNPRHKITKRGQNVTFRCDPISEHNRLYWYRQTLGQGPEFLTYFQNEAQLEKSRLLSDRFSAERPKGSFSTLEIQRTEQGDSAMYLCASSLDKRTSTDTQYFGPGTRLTVL.

This clonotype was seen many times. The chain couples TRBV20-1 to TRBJ2-7, with 7 bases fitting TRBD1. CDR3 size: 14 residues. Losses at the gene ends were 5 bases for V and 1 base for J; bases not matched to a gene: 8. The germline CDR1 and CDR2 sequences are DFQATT and SNEGSKA (reference sequence). CDR3 nucleotide sequence: TGCAGTGCTCCTCCTGGGGGACAGTCCTACGAGCAGTACTTC. Translating it yields CSAPPGGQSYEQYF.

The chain combines TRBV29-1 with TRBJ1-2, with D possibly TRBD1 on 6 matching bases. Germline CDR1 reads SQVTM; CDR2 reads ANQGSEA. V lost 0 bases and J 8 bases, leaving 13 bases between the germline ends. This CDR3 is built from 13 residues. CDR3 nucleotide sequence: TGCAGCGTTGAAGACGGGGGGCGCGTCGGCTACACCTTC. It translates to CSVEDGGRVGYTF.

The chain employs TRBV4-3 and TRBJ1-6; no clear D gene. Trimming cost V 0 bases and J 10 bases, with 13 bases left between them. Germline V gene data show CDR1 as LGHNA and CDR2 as YSLEER. CDR3 size: 15 residues. CDR3 loop: CASSQDSPNLSPLHF. DNA of the CDR3: TGCGCCAGCAGCCAAGATTCCCCCAATTTGTCACCCCTCCACTTT.

A few counts support this clonotype. The V call is TRBV6-1, the J call TRBJ1-1; 10 bases are a match to TRBD1. V lost 6 bases and J lost 4; bases outside the gene matches: 14. The CDR3 is made up of 17 amino acids. The germline V gene encodes CDR1 MNHNS and CDR2 SASEGT. CDR3 coding DNA: TGTGCCAGCAGACTACGGGTCAGAGGGACAGGGGCCACTGAAGCTTTCTTT. Amino acid sequence: CASRLRVRGTGATEAFF.

A few counts support this clonotype. The rearrangement uses TRBV30 and TRBJ2-1, with 7 bases that match TRBD2. After removal of 0 bases from V and 2 bases from J, the junction contained 10 bases not matched to a gene. CDR1 and CDR2 (germline): GTSNPN, SVGIG (reference sequence). This CDR3 region has 17 residues. In nucleotides, the CDR3 is TGTGCCTGGAGTGTACGCGGGGGAACTGCCGCCTACAATGAGCAGTTCTTC. Translation: CAWSVRGGTAAYNEQFF.

Many counts were recorded for this clonotype. This sequence joins TRBV7-2 and TRBJ2-1; no definite D call. CDR3 length equals 13 residues. Trimming removed 5 bases from V and 9 bases from J, with 14 bases in between. Germline CDR1 is SGHTA and CDR2 is FQGNSA. The CDR3 protein is CASSLGAAGEQFF. The CDR3 DNA follows: TGTGCCAGCAGCCTAGGTGCAGCAGGTGAGCAGTTCTTC.

The chain recombines TRBV12-3 or TRBV12-4 with TRBJ2-3; TRBD1 is a possible D gene (5 bases). Trimming removed 3 bases at V and 2 bases at J, with 12 bases between. The CDR3 spans 15 residues. The DNA for the CDR3 is TGTGCCAGCAGTTTTGGACAAGTGTCCACAGATACGCAGTATTTT. It specifies CASSFGQVSTDTQYF.

This clonotype was seen ten or more times. V usage is TRBV5-1 and J usage is TRBJ2-3; 8 bases fit TRBD1. The CDR3 contains 14 residues. Trimming removed 3 bases from V and 4 bases from J; junction bases left unmatched: 4. The germline V gene encodes CDR1 SGHRS and CDR2 YFSETQ. In nucleotides, the CDR3 is TGCGCCAGCAGCTATTACAGGGGGGCAGATACGCAGTATTTT. Its translation is CASSYYRGADTQYF.

This clonotype was seen only once. The chain recombines TRBV7-2 with TRBJ2-7; D gene uncertain. The DNA end is a closer match to TRBJ2-5, so the J assignment may be wrong. The germline CDR1 and CDR2 sequences are SGHTA and FQGNSA. This CDR3 is built from 11 residues. CDR3 DNA: TGTGCCAGCAGCACCATGGAGACCCAGTACTTC. Residues: CASSTMETQYF.

Concerning this clonotype: Mismatch with germline at one junction end may stem from a read error. The chain is built from TRBV7-9 and TRBJ2-3, with TRBD1 matching 8 bases. The CDR3 spans 15 residues. The germline gives CDR1 SEHNR, CDR2 FQNEAQ (reference sequence). The CDR3 loop is CAGSRTGGYTDTQYF. The CDR3 region has the DNA TGTGCCGGCAGCCGAACAGGGGGTTACACAGATACGCAGTATTTT.

On this clonotype: This could be a read error, since a much larger clone is one nucleotide away. The gene calls are TRBV9 and TRBJ1-2; D is possibly TRBD1 (5 bases). There are 13 residues in the CDR3. Germline lookup yields CDR1 SGDLS and CDR2 YYNGEE. CDR3 region: CTSSVAGGYGYTF. The CDR3 DNA is TGTACCAGCAGCGTAGCGGGGGGCTATGGCTACACCTTC.

This clonotype was counted ten times or more. The chain carries TRBV7-2 and TRBJ2-5; TRBD1 might be the D (5 bases). With 0 bases removed from V and 12 bases from J, the gap between germline ends came to 14 bases. The CDR3 is 13 residues long. Germline V gene sequence: CDR1 SGHTA, CDR2 FQGNSA. CDR3 loop: CASSLAGADFKYF. CDR3 nucleotide sequence: TGTGCCAGCAGCTTAGCAGGGGCGGATTTTAAGTACTTC. Based on the CDR3 plus reference TRBV7-2 and TRBJ2-5, the full variable domain is GAGVSQSPSNKVTEKGKDVELRCDPISGHTALYWYRQSLGQGLEFLIYFQGNSAPDKSGLPSDRFSAERTGGSVSTLTIQRTQQEDSAVYLCASSLAGADFKYFGPGTRLLVL.

This clonotype was observed many times. The chain joins TRBV2 to TRBJ2-5; D call uncertain. The V gene's germline CDR1 is SNHLY and CDR2 FYNNEI. V shed 6 bases and J shed 3 bases, with 5 bases lying between them. The CDR3 contains 11 residues. The CDR3 DNA follows: TGTGCCAGCAGACCCAAAGAGACCCAGTACTTC. Protein product: CASRPKETQYF.

This clonotype was counted a few times. The V call is TRBV6-1, the J call TRBJ1-6, with TRBD1 matching 8 bases. The CDR3 has 17 residues. Losses at the gene ends were 6 bases for V and 2 bases for J; bases not matched to a gene: 9. Germline lookup yields CDR1 MNHNS and CDR2 SASEGT. This CDR3 reads CASRPPDRVTYNSPLHF. For the CDR3, the DNA is TGTGCCAGCAGGCCGCCGGACAGGGTGACCTATAATTCACCCCTCCACTTT.

This clonotype was counted a single time. The rearrangement links TRBV12-3 or TRBV12-4 to TRBJ2-7; D ambiguous. The ends were cut back, 1 base at V and 0 bases at J, with 7 bases in the middle. The CDR3 extends over 14 amino acids. CDR3 in amino acids: CASSLGQLSYEQYF. The CDR3, as DNA: TGTGCCAGCAGTTTAGGGCAGCTCTCCTACGAGCAGTACTTC.

The chain links TRBV18 to TRBJ1-6; TRBD1 matches at 7 bases. Trimming removed 2 bases from V and 0 bases from J; junction bases left unmatched: 4. Germline V gives CDR1 KGHSH, CDR2 LQKENI. The CDR3 extends over 17 amino acids. CDR3 sequence (DNA): TGTGCCAGCTCACCAGAGACAGGGAGCTCCTATAATTCACCCCTCCACTTT. As protein: CASSPETGSSYNSPLHF.

The rearrangement joins TRBV21-1 to TRBJ2-3; TRBD2 is taken as the D call from the table, unchecked against the DNA. TRBV21-1 is a documented pseudogene. There are 22 residues in the CDR3. CDR3 residues: CASSKYLPGTSGSYEGTNTQYF. In DNA form, the CDR3 reads TGTGCCAGCAGCAAATATCTCCCGGGGACTAGCGGATCGTATGAGGGCACAAATACGCAGTATTTT.